The 8 T cell receptor beta chains given below trace back to one sample, sequenced in a study of T cell repertoires in cytomegalovirus infection. MiXCR was run by TCRdb on the reads, yielding one entry per CDR3 protein. The sample has approximately 390,000 distinct CDR3 sequences; 34% are singletons. Which antigens these TCRs recognize remains unknown. Material: cultured PBMCs, obtained from culture after CMV antigen stimulation. These receptors originate from a human donor in good health (CMV status not recorded). Some clones in this sample may be carry-over from other donors' samples.

This clonotype was observed many times. The CDR3: CASSLAATHSPQHF. The CDR3, as DNA: TGTGCCAGCAGCTTGGCCGCTACTCACTCGCCCCAGCATTTT. The rearrangement uses TRBV7-9 and TRBJ1-5; D is ambiguous. V gave up 3 bases and J gave up 9 bases, with 15 bases separating them. CDR3 length: 14 residues. Germline V gives CDR1 SEHNR, CDR2 FQNEAQ (reference sequence).

This clonotype was counted a few times. The rearrangement uses TRBV10-3 and TRBJ2-7, with 7 bases aligning to TRBD2. Germline CDR1 reads ENHRY; CDR2 reads SYGVKD. The V and J ends lost 2 bases and 8 bases, in that order; junction bases with no gene match: 12. This CDR3 contains 15 residues. Here the CDR3 reads CAISEPGLSGVKQYV. The CDR3 DNA sequence: TGTGCCATCAGTGAGCCCGGACTAAGCGGGGTTAAGCAGTACGTC.

There are a few counts of this clonotype. The chain links TRBV6-1 to TRBJ2-3; TRBD2 might be the D (5 bases). The length of the CDR3 is 15 residues. Germline CDR1 and CDR2: MNHNS and SASEGT. Trimming stripped 3 bases from V and 4 bases from J, with 14 bases between. CDR3 sequence: CASSDAGPQADTQYF. The CDR3 DNA sequence: TGTGCCAGCAGTGATGCGGGCCCCCAGGCAGATACGCAGTATTTT.

This clonotype was counted once. The J gene is TRBJ1-1, the V gene TRBV27; D gene unclear. The CDR3 sequence is 13 residues long. V shed 3 bases and J shed 7 bases, with 12 bases lying between them. CDR1 is MNHEY and CDR2 is SMNVEV in the germline V gene (reference sequence). CDR3 DNA: TGTGCCAGCAGTTTCTCCGGGAAACATGAAGCTTTCTTT. It is translated as CASSFSGKHEAFF.

The rearrangement joins TRBV19 to TRBJ2-7, with TRBD1 identical over 7 bases. Germline V gives CDR1 LNHDA, CDR2 SQIVND (reference sequence). The CDR3 runs 14 residues. J lost 2 bases, V lost 6 bases, and 7 bases had no gene match. The CDR3 bases are TGTGCCAGTAGAGGGGACAGTGGGCCCTACGAGCAGTACTTC. Encoded protein: CASRGDSGPYEQYF.

This clonotype was picked up a small number of times. The CDR3 loop reads CASSYGQGADGNTIYF. In nucleotides, the CDR3 is TGTGCCAGCAGTTACGGACAGGGAGCTGATGGAAACACCATATATTTT. This chain uses TRBV6-5 with TRBJ1-3, with 8 positions matching TRBD1. The CDR3 is made up of 16 amino acids. Trimming removed 2 bases from V and 3 bases from J; junction bases left unmatched: 6. Per the germline V gene, CDR1 is MNHEY and CDR2 is SVGAGI.

Worth noting for this clonotype: Just one base apart from a much larger clone, this may be a read error. V usage is TRBV19 and J usage is TRBJ2-1; TRBD1 might be the D (7 bases). This CDR3 is built from 15 residues. V lost 7 bases to trimming and J lost 4 bases, with 17 bases between them. The germline gives CDR1 LNHDA, CDR2 SQIVND (reference sequence). The CDR3 DNA reads as TGTGCCAGTACCCAAGAAGCAGGGGGGTACAATGAGCAGTTCTTC. This encodes CASTQEAGGYNEQFF.

V is TRBV12-5 and J is TRBJ2-2; D is uncertain. The V end was cut by 0 bases, the J end by 1 base, with 6 bases between. This CDR3 region has 15 residues. The V gene's germline CDR1 is LGHNT and CDR2 FRNRAP. CDR3 loop: CASGLVGRNTGELFF. The CDR3, as DNA: TGTGCTAGTGGTTTGGTAGGGCGGAACACCGGGGAGCTGTTTTTT.